Following are 30 T cell receptor beta chains from one sample sequenced in a study of blood T cell repertoires in COVID-19. Assay: immunoSEQ multiplex PCR; the TCRdb copy retains only in-frame clones and omits some. The table includes about 130,000 clones, more than 70% detected once. Sample: peripheral blood. Receptors were obtained from a woman aged 25 to 39 who had recovered from COVID-19.

This chain links TRBV27 with TRBJ2-7; no definite D call. Trimming removed 7 bases at V and 4 bases at J, with 14 bases between. This CDR3 region has 13 residues. Germline V lookup: CDR1 MNHEY, CDR2 SMNVEV (reference sequence). CDR3: CASKIGSGYEQYF. In DNA form, the CDR3 reads TGTGCCAGCAAAATCGGATCCGGGTACGAGCAGTACTTC.

Comment on this clone: One end of the junction is discordant with germline, which a read error may explain. The chain joins TRBV12-3 or TRBV12-4 to TRBJ2-3; TRBD2 agrees at 7 bases. There are 13 residues in the CDR3. CDR3 amino acids: CASSSTSRDTQYF. In nucleotides, the CDR3 is TGTGCCAGCAGTTCGACTAGCAGAGATACGCAGTATTTT.

The chain recombines TRBV5-1 with TRBJ2-2; 13 bases match TRBD2. The CDR3 totals 18 residues. V lost 0 bases, J lost 6 bases, and 8 bases stayed unmatched. Germline loops: CDR1 SGHRS, CDR2 YFSETQ. The CDR3 bases are TGCGCCAGCAGCTTGGATGGACTAGCGGGGGCCGAGGCCGGGGAGCTGTTTTTT. It specifies CASSLDGLAGAEAGELFF.

The chain couples TRBV5-1 to TRBJ2-2, with 13 bases that match TRBD2. V gave up 4 bases and J gave up 6 bases; unmatched junction bases: 6. CDR1 SGHRS and CDR2 YFSETQ come from the germline V gene. This CDR3 region has 16 residues. The CDR3 DNA reads as TGCGCCAGCAGCCCCGAACTAGCGGGGGGGGCCGGGGAGCTGTTTTTT. Its translation is CASSPELAGGAGELFF. The full variable domain, in which reference TRBV5-1 and TRBJ2-2 provide the parts outside the CDR3, is KAGVTQTPRYLIKTRGQQVTLSCSPISGHRSVSWYQQTPGQGLQFLFEYFSETQRNKGNFPGRFSGRQFSNSRSEMNVSTLELGDSALYLCASSPELAGGAGELFFGEGSRLTVL.

V usage is TRBV7-9 and J usage is TRBJ2-1, with 9 bases fitting TRBD1. The V gene end was trimmed by 2 bases and the J gene end by 10 bases; junction bases not matched to a gene: 6. CDR1 and CDR2 (germline): SEHNR, FQNEAQ (reference sequence). The CDR3 is made up of 14 amino acids. The CDR3 DNA sequence: TGTGCCAGCAGCTTAATGGGACAGGGCCGGGAGCAGTTCTTC. As protein: CASSLMGQGREQFF.

This clone was observed a handful of times. Just one base apart from a much larger clone, this may be a read error. The chain is built from TRBV5-4 and TRBJ1-3; 7 positions match TRBD1. The CDR3 length is 13 residues. The germline V gene encodes CDR1 SGHNT and CDR2 YYREEE (reference sequence). Trimming took 4 bases from V and 4 from J; bases not matched to a gene: 2. The CDR3 loop reads CASSLDRGNTIYF. CDR3 coding DNA: TGTGCCAGCAGCCTGGACAGGGGAAACACCATATATTTT. The whole variable domain, filled in from reference TRBV5-4 and TRBJ1-3, reads ETGVTQSPTHLIKTRGQQVTLRCSSQSGHNTVSWYQQALGQGPQFIFQYYREEENGRGNFPPRFSGLQFPNYSSELNVNALELDDSALYLCASSLDRGNTIYFGEGSWLTVV.

The rearrangement uses TRBV15 and TRBJ2-1; D ambiguous. Trimming removed 3 bases at V and 0 bases at J, with 9 bases between. CDR3 length equals 15 residues. The germline gives CDR1 LNHNV, CDR2 YYDKDF (reference sequence). CDR3 loop: CATSRGDSSYNEQFF. CDR3 nucleotide sequence: TGTGCCACCAGCAGGGGTGACTCCTCCTACAATGAGCAGTTCTTC.

This chain joins TRBV5-1 and TRBJ2-6, with 8 positions matching TRBD1. The ends lost 0 bases at V and 0 bases at J; junction bases unmatched: 5. The CDR3 has 18 amino acids. The germline V gene has CDR1 SGHRS and CDR2 YFSETQ. The CDR3 loop reads CASSLEGQVSSGANVLTF. As DNA, the CDR3 is TGCGCCAGCAGCTTGGAGGGACAGGTTAGCTCTGGGGCCAACGTCCTGACTTTC. The full variable domain, its missing parts supplied by reference TRBV5-1 and TRBJ2-6, is KAGVTQTPRYLIKTRGQQVTLSCSPISGHRSVSWYQQTPGQGLQFLFEYFSETQRNKGNFPGRFSGRQFSNSRSEMNVSTLELGDSALYLCASSLEGQVSSGANVLTFGAGSRLTVL.

This chain links TRBV18 with TRBJ2-3; weak D call: TRBD1 (6 bases). V was clipped by 3 bases and J by 2 bases, with 15 bases between them. This CDR3 has 16 amino acids. Germline values: CDR1 KGHSH, CDR2 LQKENI. Here the CDR3 DNA reads TGTGCCAGCTCACCCTCCGGGACAACCGCCACAGATACGCAGTATTTT. Amino acid sequence: CASSPSGTTATDTQYF.

V and J are TRBV2 and TRBJ1-1; TRBD1 aligns across 7 bases. The ends lost 5 bases at V and 1 base at J; junction bases unmatched: 4. Germline lookup yields CDR1 SNHLY and CDR2 FYNNEI. The CDR3 totals 14 residues. CDR3 coding DNA: TGTGCCAGCAGTCCGGGACAGAAGAACACTGAAGCTTTCTTT. Translating gives CASSPGQKNTEAFF.

The rearrangement uses TRBV6-4 and TRBJ2-7, with D tentatively TRBD2 (5 bases). Germline V gene lookup returns CDR1 MRHNA and CDR2 SNTAGT. The V gene lost 3 bases and the J gene lost 3 bases, with 15 bases spanning the gap. The CDR3 is 15 residues long. DNA for the CDR3: TGTGCCAGCAGTGAGGAGGCTGGGGAAGGCTACGAGCAGTACTTC. It codes for CASSEEAGEGYEQYF.

This chain links TRBV10-3 with TRBJ2-7; D remains unclear. The CDR3 has 12 residues. V was pared by 2 bases and J by 4 bases, with 6 bases between. The germline CDR1 and CDR2 sequences are ENHRY and SYGVKD. For the CDR3, the DNA is TGTGCCATCAGTGAGCGAGCGTACGAGCAGTACTTC. It translates to CAISERAYEQYF.

This clone was counted a single time. This chain connects TRBV2 to TRBJ1-2; TRBD1 matches at 9 bases. Per the germline V gene, CDR1 is SNHLY and CDR2 is FYNNEI. CDR3 length equals 14 residues. After removal of 7 bases from V and 4 bases from J, the junction contained 7 bases not matched to a gene. The CDR3: CASMADRGGYGYTF. The CDR3 region has the DNA TGTGCCAGCATGGCGGACAGGGGTGGCTATGGCTACACCTTC.

This rearrangement joins TRBV19 to TRBJ1-5; D is perhaps TRBD1 (6 bases). This CDR3 comprises 12 residues. V was pared by 7 bases and J by 2 bases, with 6 bases between. Germline values: CDR1 LNHDA, CDR2 SQIVND (reference sequence). The CDR3 loop is CASTGGNQPQHF. The DNA for the CDR3 is TGTGCCAGTACAGGGGGCAATCAGCCCCAGCATTTT.

The chain is built from TRBV18 and TRBJ2-7; TRBD1 agrees at 7 bases. Trimming removed 6 bases from V and 2 bases from J; junction bases left unmatched: 4. Germline values: CDR1 KGHSH, CDR2 LQKENI. The CDR3 spans 13 residues. The CDR3 sequence is CASSRGQAYEQYF. CDR3 DNA: TGTGCCAGCTCGAGAGGACAGGCCTACGAGCAGTACTTC.

V usage is TRBV15 and J usage is TRBJ1-3; the D gene is possibly TRBD1 (6 bases). This CDR3 comprises 20 residues. Germline CDR1 reads LNHNV; CDR2 reads YYDKDF (reference sequence). Trimming shortened V by 0 bases and J by 4 bases, and 25 bases separated the two germline ends. The CDR3 reads CATSRDPARGRYGKGNTIYF. The CDR3 DNA sequence: TGTGCCACCAGCAGAGATCCGGCCAGGGGAAGGTACGGCAAAGGAAACACCATATATTTT.

This chain connects TRBV29-1 to TRBJ2-2; D may be TRBD1 (5 bases). Trimming shortened V by 7 bases and J by 1 base, and 10 bases separated the two germline ends. The germline gives CDR1 SQVTM, CDR2 ANQGSEA. The CDR3 extends over 13 amino acids. The CDR3 DNA follows: TGCAGCGGTAAGGACATGAACACCGGGGAGCTGTTTTTT. Translation gives CSGKDMNTGELFF.

The rearrangement links TRBV5-5 to TRBJ1-1, with 8 bases identical to TRBD1. Trimming took 1 base from V and 7 from J; bases not matched to a gene: 9. Germline lookup yields CDR1 SGHKS and CDR2 YYEKEE (reference sequence). This CDR3 is 15 amino acids long. CDR3 protein: CASSLLAGGAGEAFF. The CDR3 region has the DNA TGTGCCAGCAGCTTGCTAGCAGGGGGCGCAGGTGAAGCTTTCTTT.

This clone showed up just a few times. This chain links TRBV5-1 with TRBJ2-7, with 14 positions matching TRBD2. Germline CDR1 SGHRS, CDR2 YFSETQ. V was clipped by 3 bases and J by 6 bases; unmatched bases: 20. The CDR3 is made up of 20 amino acids. For the CDR3, the DNA is TGCGCCAGCAGCTCCCATCCTACCGGGACTAGCGGGAGTTATCCTGTCGAGCAGTACTTC. Amino acid sequence: CASSSHPTGTSGSYPVEQYF.

This chain links TRBV5-1 with TRBJ2-1; possibly TRBD2 for D (6 bases). The CDR3 is 14 amino acids. With 1 base removed from V and 9 bases from J, the gap between germline ends came to 14 bases. Germline lookup yields CDR1 SGHRS and CDR2 YFSETQ. CDR3 protein: CASSLWAGMAEQFF. The CDR3 nucleotides are TGCGCCAGCAGCTTGTGGGCGGGAATGGCTGAGCAGTTCTTC. Looking up the rest from reference TRBV5-1 and TRBJ2-1 gives the full variable domain: KAGVTQTPRYLIKTRGQQVTLSCSPISGHRSVSWYQQTPGQGLQFLFEYFSETQRNKGNFPGRFSGRQFSNSRSEMNVSTLELGDSALYLCASSLWAGMAEQFFGPGTRLTVL.

The V gene is TRBV11-3, the J gene TRBJ2-2, with D maybe TRBD2 (5 bases). This CDR3 spans 16 amino acids. The V and J ends lost 5 bases and 1 base respectively, with 14 bases between them. Germline V gene sequence: CDR1 SGHNT, CDR2 YENEEA. The CDR3 loop reads CASSPRVGENTGELFF. CDR3 bases: TGTGCCAGCAGCCCACGAGTCGGGGAGAACACCGGGGAGCTGTTTTTT. Looking up the rest from reference TRBV11-3 and TRBJ2-2 gives the full variable domain: EAGVVQSPRYKIIEKKQPVAFWCNPISGHNTLYWYLQNLGQGPELLIRYENEEAVDDSQLPKDRFSAERLKGVDSTLKIQPAELGDSAVYLCASSPRVGENTGELFFGEGSRLTVL.

V and J are TRBV19 and TRBJ1-1; D gene unclear. V dropped 3 bases and J dropped 0 bases, with 14 bases sitting between them. The germline CDR1 and CDR2 sequences are LNHDA and SQIVND (reference sequence). The CDR3 extends over 16 amino acids. The CDR3 region is CASSIPGDPMNTEAFF. The CDR3 bases are TGTGCCAGTAGTATCCCGGGTGACCCGATGAACACTGAAGCTTTCTTT.

This chain connects TRBV9 to TRBJ2-7; 7 bases align to TRBD2. CDR3 length equals 17 residues. The V and J ends lost 0 bases and 6 bases, in that order; junction bases with no gene match: 15. CDR1 SGDLS and CDR2 YYNGEE come from the germline V gene. In nucleotides, the CDR3 is TGTGCCAGCAGCGTAGCTGGGTCGGGAGGCCCGCTGGGCGAGCAGTACTTC. It encodes CASSVAGSGGPLGEQYF.

The V call is TRBV11-3, the J call TRBJ2-1; 8 bases match TRBD2. The CDR3 has 15 amino acids. CDR1 and CDR2 from the germline V gene are SGHNT and YENEEA. V was pared by 0 bases and J by 5 bases, with 3 bases of the junction left unmatched. CDR3 sequence reads: CASSLEAGVNNEQFF. Here the CDR3 DNA reads TGTGCCAGCAGCTTAGAAGCGGGGGTCAACAATGAGCAGTTCTTC.

J is TRBJ2-7 and V is TRBV11-2; tentatively, D is TRBD1 (5 bases). The CDR3 extends over 15 amino acids. Trimming stripped 7 bases from V and 3 bases from J, with 19 bases between. The V gene's germline CDR1 is SGHAT and CDR2 FQNNGV. The CDR3 spells CASIPGPRVSYEQYF. The CDR3, as DNA: TGTGCCAGCATCCCGGGCCCCAGGGTAAGCTACGAGCAGTACTTC.

The gene calls are TRBV10-3 and TRBJ1-1; 8 bases agree with TRBD1. Germline CDR1 ENHRY, CDR2 SYGVKD. CDR3 length: 13 amino acids. Trimming removed 6 bases from V and 3 bases from J; junction bases left unmatched: 3. The CDR3 sequence: CAISPTGDTEAFF. DNA for the CDR3: TGTGCCATCAGCCCGACAGGGGACACTGAAGCTTTCTTT.

V is TRBV4-1 and J is TRBJ2-3, with 10 bases aligning to TRBD1. V was clipped by 2 bases and J by 2 bases; unmatched bases: 7. CDR1 and CDR2 (germline): MGHRA, YSYEKL. This CDR3 comprises 17 residues. CDR3 protein: CASSQWAGTGATDTQYF. CDR3 bases: TGCGCCAGCAGCCAATGGGCCGGGACAGGGGCCACAGATACGCAGTATTTT.

J is TRBJ2-3 and V is TRBV15, with 8 bases fitting TRBD1. The CDR3 covers 14 residues. Germline lookup yields CDR1 LNHNV and CDR2 YYDKDF (reference sequence). V lost 1 base and J lost 10; bases outside the gene matches: 7. CDR3 DNA sequence: TGTGCCACCAGCAGAGGACAGGGGTCACCTGCGCAGTATTTT. It specifies CATSRGQGSPAQYF.

This chain uses TRBV2 with TRBJ1-6; possible D gene TRBD1, 6 bases. The V and J ends lost 6 bases and 10 bases respectively, with 19 bases between them. This CDR3 is 15 amino acids long. Germline assignment: CDR1 SNHLY and CDR2 FYNNEI. CDR3 DNA: TGTGCCAGCAGAGCCACGGACAGTCGGTCCTCACCCCTCCACTTT. The encoded protein is CASRATDSRSSPLHF.

The chain uses TRBV3-1 (or the pseudogene TRBV3-2) and TRBJ2-7, with a tentative D call TRBD2 (6 bases). The germline CDR1 and CDR2 sequences are LGHDT and YNNKEL (reference sequence). V lost 5 bases and J lost 5, with 16 bases in between. The CDR3 is 14 amino acids. This chain's CDR3 is CASSSLGGVDEQYF. CDR3 nucleotide sequence: TGTGCCAGCAGCTCCTTGGGGGGAGTAGACGAGCAGTACTTC.